This T cell receptor (beta chain) was found in a study of T cell changes during pregnancy in multiple sclerosis. TCRdb's table, derived via immunoSEQ multiplex PCR, lists solely in-frame clones and lacks some. The table shows tens of thousands of clones, with about nine tenths occurring only once. Deletions cut 7 bases from V and 3 bases from J, with 11 bases between. Germline CDR1 SNHLY, CDR2 FYNNEI. CDR3 length: 13 amino acids. This chain joins TRBV2 and TRBJ2-3, with D possibly matching TRBD2 (6 bases). The sequence came from a female donor with multiple sclerosis, enrolled in a pregnancy study. The source was peripheral blood, collected in the second trimester of pregnancy. The CDR3 DNA follows: TGTGCCAGCACCCTGGGAGGTACAGATACGCAGTATTTT. Translation: CASTLGGTDTQYF.